The T cell receptor beta chain under discussion was sequenced for a study of cytomegalovirus exposure and HLA in healthy donors. TCRdb's copy holds only in-frame clones and misses some; the assay was immunoSEQ multiplex PCR. The table lists 200,000 to 250,000 clones, approximately 80% of them singletons. Only one count was recorded for this clone. Its antigen is unknown. Study observations and caveats: One later analysis, an examination of the 90 to 150 validation repertoires, found that first-cohort TCR clusters tended to co-occur in them. Testing in vitro showed a few CMV-associated chains specific for CMV antigens.

Source material: PBMCs. The clonotype originates from a woman aged 25 to 45 in good health and CMV-seropositive.

The CDR3 protein is CASSYVGSPNEKLFF. The CDR3 DNA reads TGTGCCAGCAGTTACGTTGGAAGCCCGAATGAAAAACTGTTTTTT. The chain links TRBV6-6 to TRBJ1-4; D is unresolved. Germline values: CDR1 MNHNY, CDR2 SVGAGI (reference sequence). Trimming cost V 2 bases and J 5 bases, with 12 bases left between them. The CDR3 is 15 amino acids.